Described below is a single T cell receptor (beta chain) sequence and its context. Its target is unknown. TCRbeta libraries were built with three rounds of nested PCR, modified from ARM-PCR. MiXCR was run by TCRdb on the multiplex PCR reads, yielding one entry per CDR3 protein. The profile shows around 70,000 distinct CDR3 sequences, 73% of them singletons. RNA was extracted from bulk tissue without any cell sorting. This sample was taken from a study of tumor and adjacent non-tumor tissue in lung cancer. In the study overall: The cohort had roughly 12 adenocarcinoma, 2 squamous cell and 1 small cell patients. The patients, around 9 men and 5 women, were roughly 30 to 76 with stage I to III disease. The study's findings and limits: Top 100 clones took a larger repertoire share in normal lung. Compared with tumor, normal lung showed significantly lower TCR diversity.

Germline CDR1 is MDHEN and CDR2 is SYDVKM. The CDR3 runs to 13 residues. The chain links TRBV28 to TRBJ1-5, with D perhaps matching TRBD1 (5 bases). The sample consisted of lung tumor tissue. The origin of this receptor is a man aged 55 to 69 with non-small cell lung cancer. This chain's CDR3 is CAYSGGRYQPQHF. The CDR3 bases are TGTGCTTACTCTGGGGGACGGTATCAGCCCCAGCATTTT.